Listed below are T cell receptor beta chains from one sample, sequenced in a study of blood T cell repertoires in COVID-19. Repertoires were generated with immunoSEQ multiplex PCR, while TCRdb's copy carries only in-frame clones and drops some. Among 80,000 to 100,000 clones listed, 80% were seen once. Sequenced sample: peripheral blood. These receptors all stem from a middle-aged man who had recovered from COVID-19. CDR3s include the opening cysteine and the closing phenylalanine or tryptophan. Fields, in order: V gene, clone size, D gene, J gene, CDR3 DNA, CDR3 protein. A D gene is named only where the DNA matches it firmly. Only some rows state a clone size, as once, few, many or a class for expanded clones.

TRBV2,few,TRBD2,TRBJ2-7,TGTGCCAGCGGTCGACTAGCGGGGGGCTACGAGCAGTACTTC,CASGRLAGGYEQYF
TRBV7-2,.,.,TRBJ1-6,TGTGCCAGCAGCTTAGCGTCGGCAGGGTTTTATCCCCTCCACTTT,CASSLASAGFYPLHF
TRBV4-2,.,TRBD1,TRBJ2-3,TGTGCCAGCAGTTCCGGACAGGTTGTAACAGATACGCAGTATTTT,CASSSGQVVTDTQYF
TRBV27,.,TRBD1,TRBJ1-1,TGTGCCAGCAGTTCGACAGGGGAAGGGACTGAAGCTTTCTTT,CASSSTGEGTEAFF
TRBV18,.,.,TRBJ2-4,TGTGCCAGCTCACCTCCGGCAGGGACTCGCATAGTGGCCAAAAACATTCAGTACTTC,CASSPPAGTRIVAKNIQYF
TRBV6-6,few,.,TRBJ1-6,TGTGCCAGCAGTCCTAGGGGCCCGGAATCACCCCTCCACTTT,CASSPRGPESPLHF
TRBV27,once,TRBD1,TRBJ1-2,TGTGCCAGCAGTTCATCGACAGGGGGGGTTAACTATGGCTACACCTTC,CASSSSTGGVNYGYTF
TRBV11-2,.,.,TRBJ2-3,TGTGCCAGCATCCCTACGTTTGGGACTAGCACAGATACGCAGTATTTT,CASIPTFGTSTDTQYF
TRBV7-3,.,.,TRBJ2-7,TGTGCCAGCAGCTTAACCTGGACAGCAACCTACGAGCAGTACTTC,CASSLTWTATYEQYF
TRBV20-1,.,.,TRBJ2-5,TGCAGTGCTAGTCGCCAAGAGACCCAGTACTTC,CSASRQETQYF
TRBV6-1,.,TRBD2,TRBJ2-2,TGTGCCAGCAGTGGGACTAGCGGGAGAGGGGGGGTGTACACCGGGGAGCTGTTTTTT,CASSGTSGRGGVYTGELFF
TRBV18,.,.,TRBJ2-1,TGTGCCAGCTCACCTCTGACAGTCTCCTACAATGAGCAGTTCTTC,CASSPLTVSYNEQFF
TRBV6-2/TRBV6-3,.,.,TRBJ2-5,TGTGCCAGCAGTTACTCGTCTAGCGATTTGGGGACCCAGTACTTC,CASSYSSSDLGTQYF
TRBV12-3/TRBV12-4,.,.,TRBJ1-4,TGTGCCAGCAGTCCGGGTTATGAAAAACTGTTTTTT,CASSPGYEKLFF
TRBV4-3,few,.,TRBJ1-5,TGCGCCAGCAGCCGATCCAGGGAAGAGGATCAGCCCCAGCATTTT,CASSRSREEDQPQHF
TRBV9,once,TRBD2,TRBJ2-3,TGTGCCAGCAGCCCCCGGGGGGGGGAGACAGATACGCAGTATTTT,CASSPRGGETDTQYF
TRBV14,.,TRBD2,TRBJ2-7,TGTGCCAGCAGCCAATCGGGGAGCGGGAAAGAGCAGTACTTC,CASSQSGSGKEQYF
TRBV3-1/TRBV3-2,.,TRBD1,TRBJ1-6,TGTGCCAGCAGCCTTAAGCCAGGGGGAATATTAGGATCACCCCTCCACTTT,CASSLKPGGILGSPLHF
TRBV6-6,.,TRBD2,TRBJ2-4,TGTGCCAGCAGTCAACTAGCGGGGAGACTAGCCAAAAACATTCAGTACTTC,CASSQLAGRLAKNIQYF
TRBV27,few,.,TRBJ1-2,TGTGCCAGCAGGAATACACAGGGCGGGAGTAACTATGGCTACACCTTC,CASRNTQGGSNYGYTF
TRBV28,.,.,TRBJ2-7,TGTGCCAGCAGTTTAAGAAGTACGGTTACCTACGAGCAGTACTTC,CASSLRSTVTYEQYF
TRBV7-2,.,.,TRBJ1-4,TGTGCCAGCAGATCACAGCGGGGGGGTGAAAAACTGTTTTTT,CASRSQRGGEKLFF
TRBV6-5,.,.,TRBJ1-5,TGTGCCAGCCGGGGGAATAGCAATCAGCCCCAGCATTTT,CASRGNSNQPQHF
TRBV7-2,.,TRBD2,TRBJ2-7,TGTGCCAGCAGCTTTGGACTAGCGGGAGGGAGGGGCGAGCAGTACTTC,CASSFGLAGGRGEQYF
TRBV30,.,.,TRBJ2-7,TGTGCCTGGTCCGGGACATTCCACGAGCAGTACTTC,CAWSGTFHEQYF
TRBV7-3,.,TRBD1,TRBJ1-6,TGTGCCAGCAGCTTAACCCCTTCAGGGGGCGGTTCACCCCTCCACTTT,CASSLTPSGGGSPLHF
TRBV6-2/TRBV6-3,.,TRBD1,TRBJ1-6,TGTGCCAGCAACCCCGGACAGGGGAGCTCCTATAATTCACCCCTCCACTTT,CASNPGQGSSYNSPLHF
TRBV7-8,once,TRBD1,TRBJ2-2,TGTGCCAGCAGCCCTAGGACAGGGGATAGTTCGTGGACCGGGGAGCTGTTTTTT,CASSPRTGDSSWTGELFF
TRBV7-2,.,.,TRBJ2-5,TGTGCCAGCAGCTCCAAGGGTCGGGGGCAAGAGACCCAGTACTTC,CASSSKGRGQETQYF
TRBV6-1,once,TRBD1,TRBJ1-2,TGTGCCAGCAGTGAGGACAGGTACTATGGCTACACCTTC,CASSEDRYYGYTF
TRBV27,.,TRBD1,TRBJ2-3,TGTGCCAGCAGGGACCGGGACAGGGCCACAGATACGCAGTATTTT,CASRDRDRATDTQYF
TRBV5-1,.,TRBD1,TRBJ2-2,TGCGCCAGCAGCGTGACAGGGACCGGGGAGCTGTTTTTT,CASSVTGTGELFF
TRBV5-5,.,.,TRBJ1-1,TGTGCCAGCATTCCGCAGGGCTCCAGCACTGAAGCTTTCTTT,CASIPQGSSTEAFF
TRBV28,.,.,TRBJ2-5,TGTACCAGCAGTTCGTCAGCAGGGGTCGAGACCCAGTACTTC,CTSSSSAGVETQYF
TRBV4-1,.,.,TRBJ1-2,TGCGCCAGCAGCCAAGATCCCGCGACGGGATCAACGTTCGGCTACACCTTC,CASSQDPATGSTFGYTF
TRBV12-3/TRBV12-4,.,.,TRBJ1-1,TGTGCCAGCAGTTTAGGGCTGAACACTGAAGCTTTCTTT,CASSLGLNTEAFF
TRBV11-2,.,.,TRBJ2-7,TGTGCCAGCAGCTTAGTTACCTACGAGCAGTACTTC,CASSLVTYEQYF
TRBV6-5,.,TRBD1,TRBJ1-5,TGTGCCAGCAGCTCCGACAGGGATCAGCCCCAGCATTTT,CASSSDRDQPQHF
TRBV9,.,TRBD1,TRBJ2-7,TGTGCCAGCAGCTCAAAACAGGGGGCGGCTTCCTACGAGCAGTACTTC,CASSSKQGAASYEQYF
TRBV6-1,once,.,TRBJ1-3,TGTGCCAGCAGTGAAGCACTGAGGGGGGGTACCAACACCATATATTTT,CASSEALRGGTNTIYF
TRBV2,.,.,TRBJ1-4,TGTGCCAGCAGGGCGGGGGCATCTAATGAAAAACTGTTTTTT,CASRAGASNEKLFF
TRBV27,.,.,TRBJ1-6,TGTGCCAGCAGTTTTGGAGGCCGCAATTCACCCCTCCACTTT,CASSFGGRNSPLHF
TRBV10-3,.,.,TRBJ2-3,TGTGCCATCAGTTGGACTAGCACAGATACGCAGTATTTT,CAISWTSTDTQYF
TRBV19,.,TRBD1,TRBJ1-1,TGTGCCAGTAGTATAGACCGAAGGGGCAGGGGGCGCAAGGGCACTGAAGCTTTCTTT,CASSIDRRGRGRKGTEAFF
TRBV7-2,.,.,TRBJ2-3,TGTGCCAGCAGCCTATACACAGATACGCAGTATTTT,CASSLYTDTQYF
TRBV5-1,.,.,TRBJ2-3,TGCGCCAGCAGCGGGCCTCCTTACGAAGGCACAGATACGCAGTATTTT,CASSGPPYEGTDTQYF
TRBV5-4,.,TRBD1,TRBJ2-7,TGTGCCAGCAGCTGGGGACAGGGGGAATACGAGCAGTACTTC,CASSWGQGEYEQYF
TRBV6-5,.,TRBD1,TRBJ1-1,TGTGCCAGCAGTTTGGGACAGAAGAACACTGAAGCTTTCTTT,CASSLGQKNTEAFF
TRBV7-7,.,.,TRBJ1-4,TGTGCTAGCAGCTTAAACAGGTTCCCGGCTAATGAAAAACTGTTTTTT,CASSLNRFPANEKLFF
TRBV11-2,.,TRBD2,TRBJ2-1,TGTGCCAGCACCTTCGGTGTTAGCGGGGGCTCCCTCCCCAATGAGCAGTTCTTC,CASTFGVSGGSLPNEQFF
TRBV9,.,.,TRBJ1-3,TGTGCCAGCAGCGTAGCGAGCTCTGGAAACACCATATATTTT,CASSVASSGNTIYF
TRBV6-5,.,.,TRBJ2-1,.,CASSRKVGTGASEFF
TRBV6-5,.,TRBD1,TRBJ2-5,TGTGCCAGCAGTCCGGGACAGGGGCCACTGGAGACCCAGTACTTC,CASSPGQGPLETQYF
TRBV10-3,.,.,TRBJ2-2,TGTGCCATCAGTGAGGAGGGGGTGAACACCGGGGAGCTGTTTTTT,CAISEEGVNTGELFF
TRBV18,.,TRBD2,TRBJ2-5,TGTGCCAGCGCGACTAGCGGGAGTAAGGAGACCCAGTACTTC,CASATSGSKETQYF
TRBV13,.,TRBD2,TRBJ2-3,TGTGCCAGCAGCTTCATTAGCGGGCATAGCACAGATACGCAGTATTTT,CASSFISGHSTDTQYF
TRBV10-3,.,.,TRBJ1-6,TGTGCAGACCAGGGAAATTCACCCCTCCACTTT,CADQGNSPLHF
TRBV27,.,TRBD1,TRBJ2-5,TGTGCCAGCAGTTGGAACCGGGACAGGGAATTGGAGACCCAGTACTTC,CASSWNRDRELETQYF
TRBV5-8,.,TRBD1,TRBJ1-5,TGTGCCAGCACCAAGGACAGGGGGCATGGTCAGCCCCAGCATTTT,CASTKDRGHGQPQHF